Below, 30 T cell receptor beta chains from the same sample are listed, as sequenced in a study of Graves' ophthalmopathy and Graves' hyperthyroidism. The study amplified TCR beta CDR3 regions using RNA transcripts. An initial RT-PCR round employing HTBI primers preceded a second-round multiplex PCR. MiXCR was run by TCRdb on the multiplex PCR reads, yielding one entry per CDR3 protein. The profile shows 450,000 or so distinct CDR3 sequences, roughly 14% of them singletons. Specimen: blood. Receptor source: a woman in her twenties or thirties with Graves' ophthalmopathy.

This clonotype appeared many times. The CDR3 nucleotides are TGTGTCACCCTGCCCGGGGACCCCTCCTACGAGCAGTACTTC. Encoded protein: CVTLPGDPSYEQYF. V is TRBV6-1 and J is TRBJ2-7; either TRBD1 or TRBD2 may fit D (5 bases each). Per the germline V gene, CDR1 is MNHNS and CDR2 is SASEGT. The CDR3 consists of 14 residues.

This clonotype was seen many times. This sequence joins TRBV13 and TRBJ2-7; D remains unclear. Germline CDR1 and CDR2: PRHDT and FYEKMQ (reference sequence). The CDR3 is 17 residues long. V was shortened by 0 bases and J by 3 bases, with 18 bases between the two germline ends. This CDR3 reads CASSLGAYTPVLYEQYF. CDR3 bases: TGTGCCAGCAGCTTAGGGGCATACACTCCGGTCCTCTACGAGCAGTACTTC.

This clonotype was observed many times. The rearrangement links TRBV6-1 to TRBJ2-7, with TRBD1 as a possible D gene (5 bases). CDR1 is MNHNS and CDR2 is SASEGT in the germline V gene. The CDR3 runs 14 residues. The V end was cut by 7 bases, the J end by 2 bases, with 15 bases between. The CDR3 protein is CASTTNRMTYEQYF. In DNA, the CDR3 is TGTGCCAGCACTACGAACAGGATGACCTACGAGCAGTACTTC.

This clonotype was counted only a few times. This sequence joins TRBV30 and TRBJ2-2, with D unclear. The CDR3 spans 10 residues. V was cut by 5 bases and J by 4 bases, with 2 bases left in between. Germline-derived CDR1 and CDR2 are GTSNPN and SVGIG (reference sequence). The CDR3 sequence: CAWGTGELFF. The DNA of the CDR3 is TGTGCCTGGGGCACCGGGGAGCTGTTTTTT.

The chain employs TRBV2 and TRBJ2-7, with 10 nucleotides matching TRBD1. Losses at the gene ends were 4 bases for V and 4 bases for J; bases not matched to a gene: 7. CDR3 length: 15 residues. The germline V gene has CDR1 SNHLY and CDR2 FYNNEI. CDR3 amino acids: CASSARQGALYEQYF. The CDR3 DNA sequence: TGTGCCAGCAGTGCCCGACAGGGGGCTTTGTACGAGCAGTACTTC.

This clonotype appeared a few times. V and J are TRBV7-8 and TRBJ1-1, with TRBD1 matching over 9 bases. CDR1 SGHVS and CDR2 FQNEAQ come from the germline V gene. The V segment lost 5 bases and the J segment 1 base; nucleotides outside the gene matches: 11. CDR3 length: 17 amino acids. CDR3 DNA: TGTGCCAGCAGCGCAGCCTCGGACAGGGGAAAGAACACTGAAGCTTTCTTT. Its translation: CASSAASDRGKNTEAFF.

This clonotype was seen only a few times. The chain links TRBV27 to TRBJ1-1; the D is unclear. CDR1 is MNHEY, CDR2 SMNVEV, per germline (reference sequence). CDR3 length: 14 amino acids. V was clipped by 0 bases and J by 7 bases, with 12 bases between them. CDR3 coding DNA: TGTGCCAGCAGTTTATCAGTTGGGGTCAGTGAAGCTTTCTTT. This sequence encodes CASSLSVGVSEAFF.

This clonotype was counted many times. The chain recombines TRBV12-3 or TRBV12-4 with TRBJ1-1; 8 bases match TRBD1. Trimming took 7 bases from V and 1 from J; bases not matched to a gene: 5. This CDR3 is 14 amino acids long. DNA of the CDR3: TGTGCCAGCATAGCCGGGACAGGGAACACTGAAGCTTTCTTT. Residues: CASIAGTGNTEAFF.

This chain joins TRBV4-1 and TRBJ1-1; D remains ambiguous. Per germline, CDR1 MGHRA and CDR2 YSYEKL. The CDR3 runs to 14 residues. Trimming removed 1 base from V and 0 bases from J, with 6 bases in between. The CDR3 coding sequence is TGCGCCAGCAGCCAAGGCCTGATGAACACTGAAGCTTTCTTT. It codes for CASSQGLMNTEAFF.

This clonotype was recorded at least ten times. A much larger clone lies a single base off, so this may be a read error. V and J are TRBV3-1 and TRBJ2-7; D is undetermined. There are 12 residues in the CDR3. V was clipped by 3 bases and J by 2 bases, with 5 bases between them. Germline assignment: CDR1 LGHDT and CDR2 YNNKEL (reference sequence). As DNA, the CDR3 is TGTGCCAGCAGCCAGGCGACCTACGAGCAGTACTTC. Residues: CASSQATYEQYF.

This clonotype was seen a handful of times. The rearrangement links TRBV9 to TRBJ2-7; 10 nucleotides line up with TRBD1. Germline CDR1 is SGDLS and CDR2 is YYNGEE. The CDR3 covers 15 residues. The V segment lost 3 bases and the J segment 2 bases; nucleotides outside the gene matches: 5. The CDR3 is CASSAGQGSTYEQYF. The DNA for the CDR3 is TGTGCCAGCAGCGCGGGACAGGGGTCCACCTACGAGCAGTACTTC.

This clonotype has at least ten counts. This sequence joins TRBV12-3 or TRBV12-4 and TRBJ1-2; D is unresolved. Trimming removed 7 bases at V and 4 bases at J, with 13 bases between. The CDR3 totals 13 residues. The CDR3 nucleotides read TGTGCCAGCAACGTTAGGGTTGGCTATGGCTACACCTTC. This encodes CASNVRVGYGYTF.

This clonotype was counted many times. This may be a read error: a much more frequent sequence differs by one nucleotide. V and J are TRBV12-3 or TRBV12-4 and TRBJ2-7; D remains ambiguous. The CDR3 sequence is 12 residues long. Trimming removed 2 bases at V and 6 bases at J, with 8 bases between. In DNA form, the CDR3 reads TGTGCCAGCAGTTTATACTCCCTCGAGCAGTACTTC. It translates to CASSLYSLEQYF.

This clonotype turned up a few times. The rearrangement joins TRBV27 to TRBJ2-3, with 9 bases fitting TRBD2. The CDR3 is 16 amino acids. Germline V gives CDR1 MNHEY, CDR2 SMNVEV (reference sequence). J gave up 2 bases and V 6 bases, and 9 bases lay outside the gene matches. CDR3: CASSLQRGAYTDTQYF. CDR3 DNA: TGTGCCAGCAGCCTCCAGCGGGGGGCTTACACAGATACGCAGTATTTT.

This clonotype was picked up many times. The chain has TRBV27 and TRBJ1-2; D call uncertain. CDR1 is MNHEY, CDR2 SMNVEV, per germline (reference sequence). The CDR3 is made up of 14 amino acids. V was pared by 5 bases and J by 6 bases, with 16 bases between. The CDR3 nucleotides are TGTGCCAGCAGTAAAACTTCCCTAAAAAATGGCTACACCTTC. This codes for CASSKTSLKNGYTF.

This clonotype has just a few counts. This chain connects TRBV16 to TRBJ1-2; D gene unclear. CDR1 is KGHSY, CDR2 FQNENV, per germline. The CDR3 is 15 amino acids. Trimming removed 3 bases at V and 4 bases at J, with 15 bases between. CDR3 nucleotides: TGTGCCAGCAGCCACACCCCAGAGTCTCCCTATGGCTACACCTTC. Amino acid sequence: CASSHTPESPYGYTF.

This clonotype showed up many times. The chain joins TRBV19 to TRBJ2-3; perhaps TRBD1 as D (6 bases). CDR3 size: 14 residues. With 1 base removed from V and 9 bases from J, the gap between germline ends came to 14 bases. CDR1 and CDR2 (germline): LNHDA, SQIVND (reference sequence). CDR3 amino acids: CASSIGFGTPTQYF. The DNA for the CDR3 is TGTGCCAGTAGTATAGGATTCGGGACACCAACGCAGTATTTT.

This clonotype was recorded at least ten times. The rearrangement uses TRBV30 and TRBJ1-1; D gene unclear. Germline CDR1 reads GTSNPN; CDR2 reads SVGIG (reference sequence). CDR3 length equals 14 residues. V lost 1 base and J lost 1, with 10 bases in between. CDR3 sequence: CAWSGDGKNTEAFF. DNA of the CDR3: TGTGCCTGGAGTGGAGACGGGAAGAACACTGAAGCTTTCTTT. Variable domain in full (rest from reference TRBV30 and TRBJ1-1): SQTIHQWPATLVQPVGSPLSLECTVEGTSNPNLYWYRQAAGRGLQLLFYSVGIGQISSEVPQNLSASRPQDRQFILSSKKLLLSDSGFYLCAWSGDGKNTEAFFGQGTRLTVV.

This clonotype showed up many times. This chain uses TRBV10-3 with TRBJ1-1; D uncertain. Germline values: CDR1 ENHRY, CDR2 SYGVKD. V gave up 4 bases and J gave up 1 base, with 7 bases separating them. The CDR3 totals 13 residues. The DNA of the CDR3 is TGTGCCATCAGTGGAACAAAGAACACTGAAGCTTTCTTT. It codes for CAISGTKNTEAFF.

This clonotype came up many times. This CDR3 is CSAITGTGLIYGYTF. CDR3 nucleotides: TGCAGTGCTATCACCGGGACAGGGTTGATCTATGGCTACACCTTC. The gene calls are TRBV20-1 and TRBJ1-2; 9 bases align to TRBD1. The V gene's germline CDR1 is DFQATT and CDR2 SNEGSKA (reference sequence). With V trimmed by 4 bases and J by 4 bases, 10 bases remained unmatched. The CDR3 contains 15 residues.

About this clonotype itself: One junction end disagrees with the germline gene, perhaps due to a read error. The V call is TRBV6-1, the J call TRBJ1-1, with D unclear. CDR1 is MNHNS and CDR2 is SASEGT in the germline V gene. CDR3 length: 15 residues. The CDR3 loop reads CASSASGSWHTDAFF. The CDR3 DNA reads as TGTGCCAGCAGTGCTAGCGGTTCTTGGCACACTGATGCTTTCTTT.

The chain carries TRBV25-1 and TRBJ2-7; 15 bases fit TRBD2. The CDR3 runs to 15 residues. V dropped 4 bases and J dropped 7; count of bases not matched to a gene: 5. The germline CDR1 and CDR2 sequences are MGHDK and SYGVNS. The CDR3 coding sequence is TGTGCCAGCAGTGCCCCGGGACTAGCGGGGGGAGAGCAGTACTTC. This sequence encodes CASSAPGLAGGEQYF.

This clonotype was detected many times. This chain uses TRBV9 with TRBJ2-5; 13 bases map to TRBD2. Germline V lookup: CDR1 SGDLS, CDR2 YYNGEE. The CDR3 has 16 residues. J gave up 2 bases and V 4 bases, and 5 bases lay outside the gene matches. The CDR3 DNA follows: TGTGCCAGCAGCCTCGGGGGACTAGCGGGGCAAGAGACCCAGTACTTC. Protein product: CASSLGGLAGQETQYF.

Regarding this clonotype: One base away lies a much larger clone, so this may be a sequencing read error. The chain links TRBV28 to TRBJ1-2, with D maybe TRBD1 (6 bases). Germline values: CDR1 MDHEN, CDR2 SYDVKM. The length of the CDR3 is 17 residues. The CDR3 reads CASAGDVQEGVIYGYAF. CDR3 sequence (DNA): TGTGCCAGCGCCGGGGATGTCCAGGAGGGGGTTATCTATGGCTACGCCTTC.

This clonotype was observed many times. The chain recombines TRBV12-3 or TRBV12-4 with TRBJ1-1, with TRBD1 identical over 7 bases. There are 14 residues in the CDR3. V lost 3 bases to trimming and J lost 6 bases; unmatched junction nucleotides: 7. CDR3 residues: CASSFIQGLAEAFF. Written as DNA, the CDR3 is TGTGCCAGCAGTTTCATACAGGGGTTGGCTGAAGCTTTCTTT.

This clonotype was recorded once. The chain has TRBV25-1 and TRBJ2-7, with TRBD2 as a possible D gene (5 bases). The CDR3 sequence is 15 residues long. V lost 2 bases, J lost 3 bases, and 14 bases lay in between. Germline CDR1 MGHDK, CDR2 SYGVNS. The CDR3 nucleotides read TGTGCCAGCAGTGAACCAGGCAGCGGTATCTACGAGCAGTACTTC. This translates into CASSEPGSGIYEQYF.

This clonotype was observed at least ten times. V and J are TRBV9 and TRBJ2-5; 16 bases match TRBD2. V lost 4 bases, J lost 4 bases, and 7 bases stayed unmatched. Germline assignment: CDR1 SGDLS and CDR2 YYNGEE. The CDR3 is 17 amino acids. CDR3 amino acids: CASSSGTSGGARETQYF. CDR3 sequence (DNA): TGTGCCAGCAGCTCGGGGACTAGCGGGGGGGCCCGAGAGACCCAGTACTTC.

This clonotype has at least ten counts. The V gene is TRBV27, the J gene TRBJ1-1, with D unclear. The CDR3 is made up of 11 amino acids. Germline CDR1 is MNHEY and CDR2 is SMNVEV (reference sequence). V lost 7 bases and J 4 bases, leaving 7 bases between the germline ends. The CDR3 DNA reads TGTGCCAGCATCCTAGGCACTGAAGCTTTCTTT. It specifies CASILGTEAFF.

The sample holds many counts of this clonotype. The chain uses TRBV20-1 and TRBJ2-7; no definite D call. The CDR3 runs 12 residues. Germline loops: CDR1 DFQATT, CDR2 SNEGSKA (reference sequence). Trimming cost V 1 base and J 4 bases, with 8 bases left between them. The CDR3 nucleotides are TGCAGTGCTAGAGCAGGTTGGTACGAGCAGTACTTC. Amino acid sequence: CSARAGWYEQYF.

This clonotype was seen more than once but under ten times. The chain couples TRBV4-1 to TRBJ2-7; the D gene is possibly TRBD2 (6 bases). Germline-derived CDR1 and CDR2 are MGHRA and YSYEKL. V was cut by 1 base and J by 3 bases, with 10 bases left in between. The CDR3 is 14 amino acids. Here the CDR3 reads CASSQVDGSYEQYF. The CDR3 coding sequence is TGCGCCAGCAGCCAAGTGGACGGGAGCTACGAGCAGTACTTC.